This T cell receptor beta chain was documented in a study of T-cell reconstitution after alpha-beta-depleted transplantation in children. Preparation of the TCRbeta library was carried out with unique molecular identifiers. In TCRdb, the PCR reads were re-called with MiXCR into one record per CDR3 protein. The data hold approximately 510,000 distinct CDR3 sequences, with 15% to 20% observed a single time. This clonotype showed up just a few times. Per germline, CDR1 LGHDT and CDR2 YNNKEL (reference sequence). The CDR3 runs 16 residues. J was trimmed by 3 bases and V by 0 bases; bases with no gene match: 5.

The sequence was obtained from a human donor who donated a stem cell graft to a child with acute lymphoblastic leukemia. Source: PBMCs from the stem cell graft donor, taken from the stem cell graft. The gene calls are TRBV3-1 and TRBJ2-5; the match to TRBD1 covers 9 bases. CDR3 amino acids: CASSQDPGQGKETQYF. In DNA, the CDR3 is TGTGCCAGCAGCCAAGATCCGGGACAGGGAAAAGAGACCCAGTACTTC.